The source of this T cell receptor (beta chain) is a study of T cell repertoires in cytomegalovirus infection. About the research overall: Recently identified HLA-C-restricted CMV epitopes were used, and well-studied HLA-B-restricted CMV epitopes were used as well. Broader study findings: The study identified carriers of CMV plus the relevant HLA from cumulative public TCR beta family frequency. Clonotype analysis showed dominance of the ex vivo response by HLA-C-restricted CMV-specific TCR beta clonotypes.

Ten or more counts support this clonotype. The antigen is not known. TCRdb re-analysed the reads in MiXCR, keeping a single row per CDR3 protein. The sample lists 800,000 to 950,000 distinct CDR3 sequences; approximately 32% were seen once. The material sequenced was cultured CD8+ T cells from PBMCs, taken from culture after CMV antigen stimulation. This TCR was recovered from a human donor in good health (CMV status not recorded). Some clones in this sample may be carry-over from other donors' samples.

The CDR3 DNA follows: TGTGCCAGCAGTGACCAAGGAGCTTTCTTT. Its protein is CASSDQGAFF. V is TRBV7-2 and J is TRBJ1-1; D not certain. This CDR3 comprises 10 residues. CDR1 SGHTA and CDR2 FQGNSA come from the germline V gene. V lost 6 bases to trimming and J lost 10 bases, with 9 bases between them.